These T cell receptor beta chains were read from a single sample in a study of blood T cell repertoires in COVID-19. Data came from immunoSEQ multiplex PCR; TCRdb stores just in-frame clones and leaves some out. The table shows 150,000 to 200,000 clones, with 79% occurring only once. Sample: peripheral blood. The receptors were sampled from a man between 60 and 75 years old with active or convalescent COVID-19. Both conserved end residues are part of each CDR3. D genes are given only for firm matches. The size entry is marked missing in some rows and otherwise reads once, few, many or a size class.

j_call: TRBJ2-5
d_call: TRBD1
clone_size: -
v_call: TRBV18
cdr3_nt: TGTGCCAGCTCACCACCAGCCCGGGACAGGGTGTCGTCAAGGTACTTC
cdr3_aa: CASSPPARDRVSSRYF

j_call: TRBJ2-5
d_call: -
clone_size: -
v_call: TRBV5-3
cdr3_nt: TGTGCCAGAATCCTCCCCCCGGCGCTAGGAGAGACCCAGTACTTC
cdr3_aa: CARILPPALGETQYF

j_call: TRBJ1-5
d_call: TRBD1
clone_size: -
v_call: TRBV28
cdr3_nt: TGTGCCAGCAGTTCCGAGACAGGGTACAATCAGCCCCAGCATTTT
cdr3_aa: CASSSETGYNQPQHF

j_call: TRBJ2-3
d_call: -
clone_size: -
v_call: TRBV7-2
cdr3_nt: TGTGCCAGCAGCTTAGTTATCAGGGGGGCAGATACGCAGTATTTT
cdr3_aa: CASSLVIRGADTQYF

j_call: TRBJ2-3
d_call: TRBD2
clone_size: -
v_call: TRBV7-3
cdr3_nt: TGTGCCAGCAGCTTAACGGGAGGGGTCGGCACAGATACGCAGTATTTT
cdr3_aa: CASSLTGGVGTDTQYF

j_call: TRBJ2-7
d_call: TRBD2
clone_size: -
v_call: TRBV14
cdr3_nt: TGTGCCAGCAGCCAAGACCCCCTAGCGGGTCGCTCCTACGAGCAGTACTTC
cdr3_aa: CASSQDPLAGRSYEQYF

j_call: TRBJ2-7
d_call: -
clone_size: -
v_call: TRBV7-9
cdr3_nt: TGTGCCAGCAGCTTAACACAGGGCCACGAGCAGTACTTC
cdr3_aa: CASSLTQGHEQYF

j_call: TRBJ2-3
d_call: TRBD1
clone_size: -
v_call: TRBV7-9
cdr3_nt: TGTGCCAGCAGCCTAAACAGGGGATTTGCAGATACGCAGTATTTT
cdr3_aa: CASSLNRGFADTQYF

j_call: TRBJ2-2
d_call: -
clone_size: few
v_call: TRBV9
cdr3_nt: TGTGCCAGCAGCGTAGGGGCCGGGAACACCGGGGAGCTGTTTTTT
cdr3_aa: CASSVGAGNTGELFF

j_call: TRBJ1-5
d_call: -
clone_size: -
v_call: TRBV6-1
cdr3_nt: TGTGCCAGCAGTGATGGACATAGCAATCAGCCCCAGCATTTT
cdr3_aa: CASSDGHSNQPQHF

j_call: TRBJ2-7
d_call: TRBD2
clone_size: -
v_call: TRBV2
cdr3_nt: TGTGCCAGCTCCCCCGGAGCGGGACCATACGAGCAGTACTTC
cdr3_aa: CASSPGAGPYEQYF

j_call: TRBJ2-1
d_call: TRBD2
clone_size: once
v_call: TRBV10-2
cdr3_nt: TGCGCCAGCAGAGGACTAGCGGGAGTAAACAATGAGCAGTTCTTC
cdr3_aa: CASRGLAGVNNEQFF

j_call: TRBJ2-1
d_call: TRBD2
clone_size: -
v_call: TRBV9
cdr3_nt: TGTGCCAGCAGCGCCGGACTAGCGGGTTCCGCTCCCAATGAGCAGTTCTTC
cdr3_aa: CASSAGLAGSAPNEQFF

j_call: TRBJ2-2
d_call: TRBD1
clone_size: -
v_call: TRBV2
cdr3_nt: TGTGCCAGAACAAGGACAGGGGGCAACACCGGGGAGCTGTTTTTT
cdr3_aa: CARTRTGGNTGELFF

j_call: TRBJ1-1
d_call: -
clone_size: -
v_call: TRBV21-1
cdr3_nt: TGTGCCAGCAGCGCCCGGACAGGGGGCTTCACTGAAGCTTTCTTT
cdr3_aa: CASSARTGGFTEAFF

j_call: TRBJ2-1
d_call: TRBD2
clone_size: -
v_call: TRBV7-3
cdr3_nt: TGTGCCAGCAGCTCAGAGAGCCCGGGACTAGTGTACAATGAGCAGTTCTTC
cdr3_aa: CASSSESPGLVYNEQFF

j_call: TRBJ1-5
d_call: -
clone_size: -
v_call: TRBV15
cdr3_nt: TGTGCCACCAGCAGAGACCGGGATCAGCCCCAGCATTTT
cdr3_aa: CATSRDRDQPQHF

j_call: TRBJ2-7
d_call: TRBD1
clone_size: few
v_call: TRBV28
cdr3_nt: TGTGCCAGCAGTGGTACAGGGGGCGGTTCCTACGAGCAGTACTTC
cdr3_aa: CASSGTGGGSYEQYF

j_call: TRBJ2-1
d_call: TRBD1
clone_size: -
v_call: TRBV27
cdr3_nt: TGTGCCAGCACCAGACAGGGCTACTCCTACAATGAGCAGTTCTTC
cdr3_aa: CASTRQGYSYNEQFF

j_call: TRBJ1-5
d_call: TRBD1
clone_size: -
v_call: TRBV24-1
cdr3_nt: TGTGCCACCGGGGACAGGAGATCAGGCAATCAGCCCCAGCATTTT
cdr3_aa: CATGDRRSGNQPQHF

j_call: TRBJ2-7
d_call: -
clone_size: -
v_call: TRBV5-4
cdr3_nt: TGTGCCAGCAGCTTGAATCAGGGGGAGCAGTACTTC
cdr3_aa: CASSLNQGEQYF

j_call: TRBJ1-1
d_call: TRBD1
clone_size: -
v_call: TRBV28
cdr3_nt: TGTGCCAGCAGTCGGACAGGGGCCACTGAAGCTTTCTTT
cdr3_aa: CASSRTGATEAFF

j_call: TRBJ2-1
d_call: -
clone_size: -
v_call: TRBV29-1
cdr3_nt: TGCAGCGGGCTTCCTTATTTGGATAGATTGGAAACAGGGTCCCTTGATGAGCAGTTCTTC
cdr3_aa: CSGLPYLDRLETGSLDEQFF

j_call: TRBJ2-3
d_call: -
clone_size: -
v_call: TRBV18
cdr3_nt: TGTGCCAGCTCACCACTAACGCGGACGGAGGGAACGCAGTATTTT
cdr3_aa: CASSPLTRTEGTQYF

j_call: TRBJ2-3
d_call: -
clone_size: -
v_call: TRBV7-9
cdr3_nt: TGTGCCAGCAGCTTAGCCCTCACTACAGATACGCAGTATTTT
cdr3_aa: CASSLALTTDTQYF

j_call: TRBJ2-3
d_call: TRBD1
clone_size: -
v_call: TRBV7-9
cdr3_nt: TGTGCCAGCGTAGCTGAAGGGGGCATATCAGATACGCAGTATTTT
cdr3_aa: CASVAEGGISDTQYF

j_call: TRBJ2-2
d_call: TRBD1
clone_size: -
v_call: TRBV15
cdr3_nt: TGTGCCACCAGCAGAGGCGGGACAGGGAACACCGGGGAGCTGTTTTTT
cdr3_aa: CATSRGGTGNTGELFF

j_call: TRBJ1-2
d_call: TRBD1
clone_size: -
v_call: TRBV18
cdr3_nt: TGTGCCAGCTCACCTACAGGACAGGGGAGTTCTTATGGCTACACCTTC
cdr3_aa: CASSPTGQGSSYGYTF

j_call: TRBJ2-3
d_call: -
clone_size: few
v_call: TRBV10-2
cdr3_nt: TGCGCCACCGGGATATCAGGGGGCACAGATACGCAGTATTTT
cdr3_aa: CATGISGGTDTQYF

j_call: TRBJ2-2
d_call: -
clone_size: -
v_call: TRBV10-2
cdr3_nt: TGCGCCAGCAGTGATGTGGGAGGTCCGAACACCGGGGAGCTGTTTTTT
cdr3_aa: CASSDVGGPNTGELFF

j_call: TRBJ2-3
d_call: TRBD1
clone_size: -
v_call: TRBV15
cdr3_nt: TGTGCCACCAGCGGAACAGGGGGCCGGGCAGATACGCAGTATTTT
cdr3_aa: CATSGTGGRADTQYF

j_call: TRBJ2-5
d_call: TRBD2
clone_size: -
v_call: TRBV3-1/TRBV3-2
cdr3_nt: TGTGCCAGCAGCCAAGTAGCGGGACAAGAGACCCAGTACTTC
cdr3_aa: CASSQVAGQETQYF

j_call: TRBJ2-7
d_call: -
clone_size: -
v_call: TRBV7-9
cdr3_nt: TGTGCCAGCAGTCAACAGGGCTACGAGCAGTACTTC
cdr3_aa: CASSQQGYEQYF

j_call: TRBJ1-1
d_call: -
clone_size: -
v_call: TRBV29-1
cdr3_nt: TGCAGCGTTGAAGACCGGGGGGCGAGGGCTTTCTTT
cdr3_aa: CSVEDRGARAFF

j_call: TRBJ2-1
d_call: TRBD2
clone_size: -
v_call: TRBV6-5
cdr3_nt: TGTGCCAGCAGTTACCTACTAGCGGGAGTTCCCAATGAGCAGTTCTTC
cdr3_aa: CASSYLLAGVPNEQFF

j_call: TRBJ1-5
d_call: -
clone_size: -
v_call: TRBV30
cdr3_nt: TGTGCCTGGGGCCGGACAGACAATCAGCCCCAGCATTTT
cdr3_aa: CAWGRTDNQPQHF

j_call: TRBJ2-7
d_call: TRBD1
clone_size: -
v_call: TRBV5-1
cdr3_nt: TGCGCCAGCACCGACAGGGGCTACGAGCAGTACTTC
cdr3_aa: CASTDRGYEQYF

j_call: TRBJ2-7
d_call: TRBD2
clone_size: -
v_call: TRBV7-9
cdr3_nt: TGTGCCAGCAGCAAACGGACTAGCGGGAGCTCCTACGAGCAGTACTTC
cdr3_aa: CASSKRTSGSSYEQYF

j_call: TRBJ2-4
d_call: -
clone_size: -
v_call: TRBV28
cdr3_nt: TGTGCCAGCAGTTTATCAGGGTCTGCCAAAAACATTCAGTACTTC
cdr3_aa: CASSLSGSAKNIQYF

j_call: TRBJ2-7
d_call: TRBD1
clone_size: -
v_call: TRBV29-1
cdr3_nt: TGCAGCGCCTCGGGCCCTACGACAGGGAGAAACTTCGACGAGCAGTACTTC
cdr3_aa: CSASGPTTGRNFDEQYF

j_call: TRBJ2-1
d_call: TRBD2
clone_size: -
v_call: TRBV2
cdr3_nt: TGTGCCAGCAGTGTTTCGAGGGAGGGCAATGAGCAGTTCTTC
cdr3_aa: CASSVSREGNEQFF

j_call: TRBJ2-5
d_call: TRBD2
clone_size: many
v_call: TRBV10-3
cdr3_nt: TGTGCCACCAGTCCAACTAGCGGGATGTCAGAGACCCAGTACTTC
cdr3_aa: CATSPTSGMSETQYF

j_call: TRBJ2-7
d_call: TRBD1
clone_size: -
v_call: TRBV6-5
cdr3_nt: TGTGCCAGCAGTTACGGGGCAGGGGGCTGGTACGAGCAGTACTTC
cdr3_aa: CASSYGAGGWYEQYF

j_call: TRBJ2-5
d_call: -
clone_size: -
v_call: TRBV19
cdr3_nt: TGTGCCAGTAGTATAGTTGGAGGGTCCGGCGAGACCCAGTACTTC
cdr3_aa: CASSIVGGSGETQYF

j_call: TRBJ1-1
d_call: -
clone_size: -
v_call: TRBV12-3/TRBV12-4
cdr3_nt: TGTGCCAGCAGTTTTTCCGGGAACACTGAAGCTTTCTTT
cdr3_aa: CASSFSGNTEAFF

j_call: TRBJ2-7
d_call: TRBD2
clone_size: few
v_call: TRBV9
cdr3_nt: TGTGCCAGCAGCGTAGCTAGCGGGTGGCAGTACGAGCAGTACTTC
cdr3_aa: CASSVASGWQYEQYF

j_call: TRBJ1-1
d_call: -
clone_size: -
v_call: TRBV10-3
cdr3_nt: TGTGCCATCAGTGTGCAGGGGTTCGCTGAAGCTTTCTTT
cdr3_aa: CAISVQGFAEAFF

j_call: TRBJ1-1
d_call: -
clone_size: -
v_call: TRBV14
cdr3_nt: TGTGCCAGCAGGGGGCTCAGGAACACTGAAGCTTTCTTT
cdr3_aa: CASRGLRNTEAFF

j_call: TRBJ2-5
d_call: TRBD2
clone_size: -
v_call: TRBV6-2/TRBV6-3
cdr3_nt: TGTGCCAGCAGTTTGTTAGCGGGAGGGCCTAGAGAGACCCAGTACTTC
cdr3_aa: CASSLLAGGPRETQYF

j_call: TRBJ1-3
d_call: -
clone_size: -
v_call: TRBV5-4
cdr3_nt: TGTGCCAGCAGCCCAGGCCCGGGAGACACCATATATTTT
cdr3_aa: CASSPGPGDTIYF

j_call: TRBJ2-5
d_call: -
clone_size: -
v_call: TRBV7-9
cdr3_nt: TGTGCCAGCAGCTTAGTAGGGCGGGGAGAGACCCAGTACTTC
cdr3_aa: CASSLVGRGETQYF

j_call: TRBJ2-3
d_call: TRBD1
clone_size: -
v_call: TRBV7-9
cdr3_nt: TGTGCCAGCAGCCCCAAGGGACAGGTCTACACCAATACGCAGTATTTT
cdr3_aa: CASSPKGQVYTNTQYF

j_call: TRBJ2-1
d_call: -
clone_size: -
v_call: TRBV29-1
cdr3_nt: TGCAGCCTTCGTCGGGAGTACAATGAGCAGTTCTTC
cdr3_aa: CSLRREYNEQFF

j_call: TRBJ1-1
d_call: -
clone_size: many
v_call: TRBV18
cdr3_nt: TGTGCCAGCTCATCTTTCTCTGAAGCTTTCTTT
cdr3_aa: CASSSFSEAFF

j_call: TRBJ1-4
d_call: -
clone_size: -
v_call: TRBV19
cdr3_nt: TGTGCCAGTAGGACGGGGGCAACTAATGAAAAACTGTTTTTT
cdr3_aa: CASRTGATNEKLFF

j_call: TRBJ2-1
d_call: -
clone_size: -
v_call: TRBV3-1/TRBV3-2
cdr3_nt: TGTGCCAGCAGCAGGCGGGACCCGTACAATGAGCAGTTCTTC
cdr3_aa: CASSRRDPYNEQFF

j_call: TRBJ1-1
d_call: -
clone_size: -
v_call: TRBV11-2
cdr3_nt: TGTGCCAGCAGCTTAAAGGGAGGCACTGAAGCTTTCTTT
cdr3_aa: CASSLKGGTEAFF